This is a list of T cell receptor beta chains from one sample in a study of memory CD4+ T cells and cytomegalovirus serostatus. Produced via immunoSEQ multiplex PCR; TCRdb's table is partial and in-frame only. The sample holds about 25,000 clones, less than 80% seen once. The source material was memory CD4+ T cells from blood. The receptors come from an adult in good health and CMV-seronegative. CDR3s include the opening cysteine and the closing phenylalanine or tryptophan. The order of the fields is J gene, V gene, D gene, CDR3 protein. The D gene is left open where the match is weak.

J: TRBJ2-2; V: TRBV2; D: .; CDR3: CASTGTGELFF
J: TRBJ2-3; V: TRBV29-1; D: .; CDR3: CSVKGVGTDTQYF
J: TRBJ2-2; V: TRBV7-2; D: TRBD2; CDR3: CASSLSGGAPGELFF
J: TRBJ2-6; V: TRBV2; D: .; CDR3: CASRGSGQTSGANVLTF
J: TRBJ1-5; V: TRBV4-2; D: .; CDR3: CASSQDQGPGQPQHF
J: TRBJ2-1; V: TRBV19; D: .; CDR3: CASSIRDRTYNEQFF
J: TRBJ1-2; V: TRBV9; D: TRBD1; CDR3: CASSPHPGTVNYGYTF
J: TRBJ1-1; V: TRBV6-6; D: .; CDR3: CASSYANTEAFF
J: TRBJ2-3; V: TRBV6-1; D: TRBD2; CDR3: CASSEWVVGSGGVRDTQYF
J: TRBJ1-4; V: TRBV18; D: .; CDR3: CASSPYFGEKLFF
J: TRBJ2-1; V: TRBV19; D: TRBD1; CDR3: CASTPGQGVWEQFF
J: TRBJ2-5; V: TRBV6-6; D: .; CDR3: CASSSDRVRGETQYF
J: TRBJ1-5; V: TRBV25-1; D: .; CDR3: CASSESGQGQPQHF
J: TRBJ1-2; V: TRBV5-1; D: TRBD1; CDR3: CASSTPDRVVYTF
J: TRBJ1-5; V: TRBV27; D: .; CDR3: CASSLGGPGSSNQPQHF
J: TRBJ2-7; V: TRBV10-3; D: .; CDR3: CAITDPGGNYEQYF
J: TRBJ1-4; V: TRBV18; D: .; CDR3: CASSPGQTEKLFF
J: TRBJ1-2; V: TRBV20-1; D: .; CDR3: CSAVPNYGYTF
J: TRBJ1-1; V: TRBV25-1; D: TRBD1; CDR3: CASSGPGQISEAFF
J: TRBJ1-1; V: TRBV6-5; D: TRBD1; CDR3: CASSTARGQTEAFF
J: TRBJ1-3; V: TRBV7-9; D: .; CDR3: CAWDDWESSGNTIYF
J: TRBJ1-2; V: TRBV15; D: .; CDR3: CATSRNRDNIYGYTF